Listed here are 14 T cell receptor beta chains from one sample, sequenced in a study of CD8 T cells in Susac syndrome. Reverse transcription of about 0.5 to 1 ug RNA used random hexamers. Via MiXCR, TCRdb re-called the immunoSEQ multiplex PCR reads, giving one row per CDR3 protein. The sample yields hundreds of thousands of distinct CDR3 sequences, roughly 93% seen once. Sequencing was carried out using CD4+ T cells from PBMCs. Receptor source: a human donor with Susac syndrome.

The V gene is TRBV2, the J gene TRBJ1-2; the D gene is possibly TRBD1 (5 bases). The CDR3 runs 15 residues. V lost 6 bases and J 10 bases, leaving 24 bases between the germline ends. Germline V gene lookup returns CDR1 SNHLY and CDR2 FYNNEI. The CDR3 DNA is TGTGCCAGCAGGGCGGAAAAGACAGACAAATCCATCTACACCTTC. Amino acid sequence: CASRAEKTDKSIYTF.

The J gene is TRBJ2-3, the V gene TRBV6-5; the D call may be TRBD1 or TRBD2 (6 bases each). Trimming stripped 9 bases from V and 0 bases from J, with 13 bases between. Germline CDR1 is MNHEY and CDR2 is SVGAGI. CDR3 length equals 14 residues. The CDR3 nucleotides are TGTGCCAGTACCAGGGGAGGTAGCACAGATACGCAGTATTTT. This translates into CASTRGGSTDTQYF.

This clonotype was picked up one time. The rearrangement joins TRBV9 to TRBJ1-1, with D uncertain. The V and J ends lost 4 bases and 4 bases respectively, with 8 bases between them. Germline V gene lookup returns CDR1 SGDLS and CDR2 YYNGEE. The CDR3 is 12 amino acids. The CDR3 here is CASSPLGTEAFF. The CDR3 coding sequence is TGTGCCAGCAGCCCTCTGGGCACTGAAGCTTTCTTT.

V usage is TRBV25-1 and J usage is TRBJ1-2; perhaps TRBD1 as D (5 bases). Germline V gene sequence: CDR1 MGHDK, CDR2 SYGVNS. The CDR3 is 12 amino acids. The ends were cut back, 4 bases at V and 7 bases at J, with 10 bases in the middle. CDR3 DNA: TGTGCCAGCAGTGGAGGGGCCGGTGGCTACACCTTC. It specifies CASSGGAGGYTF.

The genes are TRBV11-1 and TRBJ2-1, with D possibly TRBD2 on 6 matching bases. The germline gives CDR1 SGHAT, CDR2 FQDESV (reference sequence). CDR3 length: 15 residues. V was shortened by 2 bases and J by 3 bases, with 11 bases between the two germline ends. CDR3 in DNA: TGTGCCAGCAGCTTAAGGCTAGCGAGCTACAATGAGCAGTTCTTC. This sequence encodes CASSLRLASYNEQFF.

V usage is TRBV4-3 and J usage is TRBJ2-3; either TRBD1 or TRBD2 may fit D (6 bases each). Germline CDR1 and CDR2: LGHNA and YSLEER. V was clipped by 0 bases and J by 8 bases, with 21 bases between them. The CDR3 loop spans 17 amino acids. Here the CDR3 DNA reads TGCGCCAGCAGCCAAGATACCCCGACTAGAGGAGGGGGTACGCAGTATTTT. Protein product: CASSQDTPTRGGGTQYF.

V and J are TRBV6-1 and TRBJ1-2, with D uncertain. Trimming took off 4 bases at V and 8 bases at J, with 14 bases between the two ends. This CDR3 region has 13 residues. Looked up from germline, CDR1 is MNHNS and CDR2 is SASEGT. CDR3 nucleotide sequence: TGTGCCAGCAGTGTTGACAACCTTGGAGGCTACACCTTC. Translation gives CASSVDNLGGYTF.

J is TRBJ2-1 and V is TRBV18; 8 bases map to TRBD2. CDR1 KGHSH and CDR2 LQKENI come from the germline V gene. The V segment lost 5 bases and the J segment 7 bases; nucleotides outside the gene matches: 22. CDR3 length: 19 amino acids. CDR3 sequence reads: CASSASPGFPQGTRNEQFF. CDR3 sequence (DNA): TGTGCCAGCTCAGCCTCCCCAGGGTTTCCCCAAGGGACTAGGAATGAGCAGTTCTTC.

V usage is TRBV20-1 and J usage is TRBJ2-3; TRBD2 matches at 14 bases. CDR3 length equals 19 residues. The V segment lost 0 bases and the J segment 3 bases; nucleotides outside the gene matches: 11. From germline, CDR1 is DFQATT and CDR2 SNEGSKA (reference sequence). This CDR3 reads CSARDVGLAGVGMTDTQYF. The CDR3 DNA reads TGCAGTGCTAGAGATGTGGGACTAGCGGGGGTGGGGATGACAGATACGCAGTATTTT.

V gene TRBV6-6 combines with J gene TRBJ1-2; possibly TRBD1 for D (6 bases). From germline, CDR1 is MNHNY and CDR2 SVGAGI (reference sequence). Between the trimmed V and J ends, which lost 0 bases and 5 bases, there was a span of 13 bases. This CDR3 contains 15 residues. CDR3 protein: CASSYSKGHNYGYTF. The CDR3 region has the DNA TGTGCCAGCAGTTACTCAAAGGGACACAATTATGGCTACACCTTC.

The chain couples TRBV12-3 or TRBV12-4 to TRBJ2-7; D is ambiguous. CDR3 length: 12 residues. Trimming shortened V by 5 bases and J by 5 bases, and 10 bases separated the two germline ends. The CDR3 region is CASSPYSHEQYF. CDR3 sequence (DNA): TGTGCCAGCAGTCCATATTCCCACGAGCAGTACTTC.

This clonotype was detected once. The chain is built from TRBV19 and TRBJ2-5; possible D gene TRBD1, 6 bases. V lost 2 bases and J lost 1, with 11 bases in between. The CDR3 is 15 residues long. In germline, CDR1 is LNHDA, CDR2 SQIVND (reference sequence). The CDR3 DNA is TGTGCCAGTAGTATAATCAGGGGACCCCAAGAGACCCAGTACTTC. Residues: CASSIIRGPQETQYF.

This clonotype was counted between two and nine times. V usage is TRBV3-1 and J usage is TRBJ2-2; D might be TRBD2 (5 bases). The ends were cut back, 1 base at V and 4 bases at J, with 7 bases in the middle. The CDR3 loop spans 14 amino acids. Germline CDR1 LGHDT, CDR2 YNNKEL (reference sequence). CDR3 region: CASSQGAGTGELFF. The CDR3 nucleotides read TGTGCCAGCAGCCAAGGGGCGGGCACCGGGGAGCTGTTTTTT.

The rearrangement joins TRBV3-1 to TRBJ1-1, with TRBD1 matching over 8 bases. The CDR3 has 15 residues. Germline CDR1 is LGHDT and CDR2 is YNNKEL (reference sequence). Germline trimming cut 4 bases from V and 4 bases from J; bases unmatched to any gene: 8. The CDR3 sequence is CASSRTTGEGTEAFF. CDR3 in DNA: TGTGCCAGCAGCCGCACGACAGGGGAGGGCACTGAAGCTTTCTTT.